Listed below are T cell receptor beta chains from one sample, sequenced in a study of T cell clones after liver transplantation. Sequenced by immunoSEQ multiplex PCR; TCRdb stores in-frame clones only, minus some. The top ten clones hold 0.8% to 1% of a sample with approximately 100,000 clones, around 86% of them seen once. Sequences were derived from CD4+ T cells from blood, sampled before liver transplant. Receptors were obtained from a human donor who received a liver transplant. CDR3s include the opening cysteine and the closing phenylalanine or tryptophan. A D gene is named only where the DNA matches it firmly. A row's size may be missing; if present it is once, few, many or a size class.

J gene | D gene | clone size | V gene | CDR3 protein | CDR3 DNA
TRBJ2-1 | - | once | TRBV6-6 | CASSYSTYGTRNEQFF | TGTGCCAGCAGTTACTCGACGTACGGGACTCGCAATGAGCAGTTCTTC
TRBJ1-1 | - | - | TRBV5-1 | CASSIYLNTEAFF | TGCGCCAGCTCGATCTACTTGAACACTGAAGCTTTCTTT
TRBJ1-1 | - | few | TRBV18 | CASSPEGINTEAFF | TGTGCCAGCTCACCTGAGGGAATCAACACTGAAGCTTTCTTT
TRBJ2-6 | - | few | TRBV7-6 | CASSFDGGPSGANVLTF | TGTGCCAGCAGCTTTGACGGCGGACCCTCTGGGGCCAACGTCCTGACTTTC
TRBJ2-7 | - | - | TRBV6-1 | CASSAQGGYEQYF | TGTGCCAGCAGTGCTCAAGGTGGCTACGAGCAGTACTTC
TRBJ2-1 | - | once | TRBV7-3 | CASSPQVGEQFF | TGTGCCAGCAGCCCACAAGTGGGTGAGCAGTTCTTC
TRBJ1-3 | - | - | TRBV6-1 | CASSPGTSAHTIYF | TGTGCCAGCAGTCCCGGGACAAGTGCGCACACCATATATTTT
TRBJ1-5 | - | few | TRBV19 | CASSSQSNQPQHF | TGTGCCAGTAGTTCCCAGAGCAATCAGCCCCAGCATTTT
TRBJ1-3 | - | - | TRBV18 | CASSPPLQGRSGNTIYF | TGTGCCAGCTCACCACCTTTACAGGGCCGCTCTGGAAACACCATATATTTT
TRBJ2-2 | - | - | TRBV6-1 | CASSDIRAGELFF | TGTGCCAGCAGTGATATAAGGGCCGGGGAGCTGTTTTTT
TRBJ1-1 | TRBD1 | - | TRBV6-1 | CASSRTGNTEAFF | TGTGCCAGCTCCCGGACAGGGAACACTGAAGCTTTCTTT
TRBJ2-7 | TRBD1 | - | TRBV13 | CASSLRGQGLYEQYF | TGTGCCAGCAGCCTAAGGGGACAGGGCCTCTACGAGCAGTACTTC
TRBJ2-3 | TRBD1 | - | TRBV11-3 | CASSQRTGKTDTQYF | TGTGCCAGCAGCCAACGGACAGGGAAGACAGATACGCAGTATTTT